Described below is a single T cell receptor (beta chain) sequence and its context. The CDR3 contains 11 residues. The V gene lost 6 bases and the J gene lost 7 bases, with 10 bases spanning the gap. Germline values: CDR1 MDHEN, CDR2 SYDVKM. As originally analysed: Scientists estimated how many nucleated cells there were by amplifying reference gene primers. The protocol was immunoSEQ multiplex PCR, while the TCRdb copy is restricted to in-frame clones and leaves out a portion. From that table come the V and J calls and clone size; the DNA was used to work out D and trimming. The data contain about 79,000 clones, 80% to 90% of them singletons. This sample is drawn from a study of blood T cell repertoires in COVID-19. As for the study in general: Sample material is recorded as cDNA or gDNA derived from T cells, B-cell-depleted T cells, or PBMCs.

The sample consisted of peripheral blood. This TCR was sampled from a man aged 65-85 years with active or convalescent COVID-19. The chain has TRBV28 and TRBJ2-7; D uncertain. The CDR3 DNA sequence: TGTGCCAGCAGCCCTCTTGTGGAGCAGTACTTC. This encodes CASSPLVEQYF. Complete variable domain (other parts from reference TRBV28 and TRBJ2-7): DVKVTQSSRYLVKRTGEKVFLECVQDMDHENMFWYRQDPGLGLRLIYFSYDVKMKEKGDIPEGYSVSREKKERFSLILESASTNQTSMYLCASSPLVEQYFGPGTRLTVT.